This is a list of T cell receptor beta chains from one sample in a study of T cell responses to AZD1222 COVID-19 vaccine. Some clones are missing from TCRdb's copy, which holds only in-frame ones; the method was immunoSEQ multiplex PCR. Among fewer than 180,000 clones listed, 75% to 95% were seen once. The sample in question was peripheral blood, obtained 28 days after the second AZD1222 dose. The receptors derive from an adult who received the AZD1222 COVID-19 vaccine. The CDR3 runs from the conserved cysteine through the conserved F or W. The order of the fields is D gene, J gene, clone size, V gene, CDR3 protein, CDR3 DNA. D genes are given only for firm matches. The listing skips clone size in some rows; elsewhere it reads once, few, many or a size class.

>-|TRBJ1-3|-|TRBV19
CASSIRTISGNTIYF
TGTGCCAGTAGTATCCGGACCATCTCTGGAAACACCATATATTTT
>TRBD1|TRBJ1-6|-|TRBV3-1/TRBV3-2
CASSQGRQGGSPLHF
TGTGCCAGCAGCCAAGGGAGACAGGGCGGATCACCCCTCCACTTT
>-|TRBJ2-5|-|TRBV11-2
CASSLGELQETQYF
TGTGCCAGCAGCTTAGGGGAGCTCCAAGAGACCCAGTACTTC
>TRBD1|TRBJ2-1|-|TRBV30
CAWSNGQGKNEQFF
TGTGCCTGGAGTAACGGACAGGGGAAGAATGAGCAGTTCTTC
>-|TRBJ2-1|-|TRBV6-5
CASSYSPSGGHEQFF
TGTGCCAGCAGTTACTCGCCTAGTGGAGGCCATGAGCAGTTCTTC
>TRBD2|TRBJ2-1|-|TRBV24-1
CATSGLAGDNEQFF
TGTGCCACCAGTGGCCTAGCGGGGGACAATGAGCAGTTCTTC
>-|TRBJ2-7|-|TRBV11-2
CASSLAGLEPSSYEQYF
TGTGCCAGCAGCTTAGCGGGATTAGAGCCGAGCTCCTACGAGCAGTACTTC
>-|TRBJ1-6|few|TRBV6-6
CAVKGDGGHSPLHF
TGTGCCGTCAAGGGGGACGGCGGCCATTCACCCCTCCACTTT
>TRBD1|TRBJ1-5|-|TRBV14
CASSQAWDSENQPQHF
TGTGCCAGCAGCCAAGCTTGGGACAGTGAGAATCAGCCCCAGCATTTT
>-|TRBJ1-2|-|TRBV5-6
CASSRDGGVGGYTF
TGTGCCAGCAGCAGGGATGGGGGCGTCGGTGGCTACACCTTC
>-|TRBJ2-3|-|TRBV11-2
CASSRRLADTQYF
TGTGCCAGCAGCCGCCGACTAGCAGATACGCAGTATTTT
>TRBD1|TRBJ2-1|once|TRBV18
CASSPAQGAYEQFF
TGTGCCAGCTCACCAGCGCAGGGGGCTTATGAGCAGTTCTTC
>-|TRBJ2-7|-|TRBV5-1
CASSGTVSYEQYF
TGCGCCAGCAGCGGGACGGTCTCCTACGAGCAGTACTTC
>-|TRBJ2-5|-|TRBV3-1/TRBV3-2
CASSRDSPSTQYF
TGTGCCAGCAGCCGGGACTCCCCATCGACCCAGTACTTC
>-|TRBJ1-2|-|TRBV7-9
CASSLSYGYTF
TGTGCCAGCAGCTTAAGCTATGGCTACACCTTC
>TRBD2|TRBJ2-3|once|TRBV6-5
CASRMTSGGTDTQYF
TGTGCCAGCAGAATGACTAGCGGGGGCACAGATACGCAGTATTTT
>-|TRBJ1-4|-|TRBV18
CASSGATNEKLFF
TGTGCCAGCTCAGGGGCAACTAATGAAAAACTGTTTTTT
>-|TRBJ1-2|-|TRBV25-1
CASSTSRRQDLDGYTF
TGTGCCAGCAGCACCTCACGAAGACAGGATCTTGATGGCTACACCTTC
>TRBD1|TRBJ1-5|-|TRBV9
CASSPGQSQNQPQHF
TGTGCCAGCAGCCCGGGACAGAGCCAAAATCAGCCCCAGCATTTT
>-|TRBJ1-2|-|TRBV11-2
CASSLDSYGYTF
TGTGCCAGCAGCTTAGATAGCTATGGCTACACCTTC
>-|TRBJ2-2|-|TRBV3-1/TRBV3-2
CASSPTNTGELFF
TGTGCCAGCAGTCCAACGAACACCGGGGAGCTGTTTTTT
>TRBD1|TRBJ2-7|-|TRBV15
CATSRPGQGRWQYF
TGTGCCACCAGCCGTCCGGGACAGGGTCGTTGGCAGTACTTC
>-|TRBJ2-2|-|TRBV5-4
CASSLDTHGTGELFF
TGTGCCAGCAGCTTGGACACCCACGGGACCGGGGAGCTGTTTTTT
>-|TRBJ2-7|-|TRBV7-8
CASAGGGVSYEQYF
TGTGCCAGCGCCGGTGGAGGGGTTTCCTACGAGCAGTACTTC
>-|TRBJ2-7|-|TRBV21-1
CASLLYVGYEQYF
TGTGCCAGCCTCCTATACGTAGGCTACGAGCAGTACTTC
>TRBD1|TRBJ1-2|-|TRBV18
CASSPETGLGYTF
TGTGCCAGCTCACCAGAGACAGGGCTTGGCTACACCTTC
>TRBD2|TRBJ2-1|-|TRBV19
CASSMLTSGGYNEQFF
TGTGCCAGTAGTATGTTGACTAGCGGAGGATACAATGAGCAGTTCTTC